The text below deals with one T cell receptor beta chain. The repertoire was sequenced with immunoSEQ multiplex PCR; TCRdb's copy has only in-frame clones and lacks some. The sample has over 65,000 clones, about 94% seen once. The data originate from a study of T cell changes during pregnancy in multiple sclerosis. The CDR3 runs 11 residues. Per the germline V gene, CDR1 is DFQATT and CDR2 is SNEGSKA (reference sequence). V trimming: 5 bases; J trimming: 6 bases; junction bases outside the gene matches: 4. The input for sequencing was peripheral blood, taken in the third trimester of pregnancy. The chain couples TRBV20-1 to TRBJ2-7; 7 positions agree with TRBD1. This TCR was sampled from a female donor with multiple sclerosis, enrolled in a pregnancy study. The CDR3 sequence is CSAAPGGEQYF. The CDR3 DNA is TGCAGTGCTGCCCCAGGGGGCGAGCAGTACTTC.